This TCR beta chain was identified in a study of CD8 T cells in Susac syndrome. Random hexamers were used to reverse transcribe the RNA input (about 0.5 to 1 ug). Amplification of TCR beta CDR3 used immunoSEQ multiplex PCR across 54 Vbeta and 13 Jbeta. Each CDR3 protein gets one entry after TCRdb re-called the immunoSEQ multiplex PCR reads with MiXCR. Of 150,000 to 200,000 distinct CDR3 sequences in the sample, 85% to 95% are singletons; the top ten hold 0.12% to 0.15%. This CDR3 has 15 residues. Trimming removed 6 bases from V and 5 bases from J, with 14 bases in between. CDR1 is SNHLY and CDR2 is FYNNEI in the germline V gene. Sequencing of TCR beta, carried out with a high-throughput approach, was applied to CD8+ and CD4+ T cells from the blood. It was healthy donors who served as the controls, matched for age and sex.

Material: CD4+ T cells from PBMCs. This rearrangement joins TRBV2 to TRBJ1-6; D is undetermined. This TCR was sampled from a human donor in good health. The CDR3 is CASSLDAGDNSPLHF. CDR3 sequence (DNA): TGTGCCAGCAGCTTGGACGCTGGCGATAATTCACCCCTCCACTTT.